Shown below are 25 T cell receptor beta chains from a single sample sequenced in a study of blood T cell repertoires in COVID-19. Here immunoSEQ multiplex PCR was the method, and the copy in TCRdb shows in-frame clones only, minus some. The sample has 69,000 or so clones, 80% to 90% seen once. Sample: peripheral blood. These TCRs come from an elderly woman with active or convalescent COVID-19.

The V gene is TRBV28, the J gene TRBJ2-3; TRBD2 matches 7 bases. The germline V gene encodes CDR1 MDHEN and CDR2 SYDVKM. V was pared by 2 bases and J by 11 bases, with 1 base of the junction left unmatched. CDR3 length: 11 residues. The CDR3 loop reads CASSLLAEQYF. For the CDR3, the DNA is TGTGCCAGCAGTTTACTAGCGGAGCAGTATTTT.

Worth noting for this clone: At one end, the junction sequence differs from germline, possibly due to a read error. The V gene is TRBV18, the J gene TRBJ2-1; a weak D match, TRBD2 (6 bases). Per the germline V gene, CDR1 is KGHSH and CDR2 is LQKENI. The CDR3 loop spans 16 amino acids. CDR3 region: CASSSSPGVSNNEQFF. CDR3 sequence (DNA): TGTGCCAGCTCATCTTCACCGGGAGTCTCCAACAATGAGCAGTTCTTC.

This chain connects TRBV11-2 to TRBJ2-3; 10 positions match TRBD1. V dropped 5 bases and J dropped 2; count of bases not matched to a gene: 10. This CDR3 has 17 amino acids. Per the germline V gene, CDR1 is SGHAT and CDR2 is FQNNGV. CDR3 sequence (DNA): TGTGCCAGCAGCGAGAGCGGGACAGGGGTAGTCACAGATACGCAGTATTTT. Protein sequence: CASSESGTGVVTDTQYF.

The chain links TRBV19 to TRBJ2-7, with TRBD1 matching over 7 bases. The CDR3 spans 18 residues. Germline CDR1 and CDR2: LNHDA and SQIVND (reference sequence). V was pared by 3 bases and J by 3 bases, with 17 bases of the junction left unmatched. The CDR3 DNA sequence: TGTGCCAGTAGTATTAGAAGGGCAGGGGGTCAGGGATACTACGAGCAGTACTTC. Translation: CASSIRRAGGQGYYEQYF.

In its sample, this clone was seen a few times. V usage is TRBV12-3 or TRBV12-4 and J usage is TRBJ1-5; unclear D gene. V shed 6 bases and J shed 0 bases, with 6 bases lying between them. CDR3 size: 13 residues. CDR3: CASSSFSNQPQHF. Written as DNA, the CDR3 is TGTGCCAGCAGCTCTTTTAGCAATCAGCCCCAGCATTTT.

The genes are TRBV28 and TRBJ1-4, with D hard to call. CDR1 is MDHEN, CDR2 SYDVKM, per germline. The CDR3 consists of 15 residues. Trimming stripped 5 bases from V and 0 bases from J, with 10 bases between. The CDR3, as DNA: TGTGCCAGCAGTGAAGCGGGGTCAACTAATGAAAAACTGTTTTTT. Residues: CASSEAGSTNEKLFF.

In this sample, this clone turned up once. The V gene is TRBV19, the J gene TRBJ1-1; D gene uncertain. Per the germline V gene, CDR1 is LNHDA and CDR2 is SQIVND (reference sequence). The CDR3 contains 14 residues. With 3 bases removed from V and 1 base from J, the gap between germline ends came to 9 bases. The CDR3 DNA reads TGTGCCAGTAGTATTACTGGTTCGAACACTGAAGCTTTCTTT. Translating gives CASSITGSNTEAFF.

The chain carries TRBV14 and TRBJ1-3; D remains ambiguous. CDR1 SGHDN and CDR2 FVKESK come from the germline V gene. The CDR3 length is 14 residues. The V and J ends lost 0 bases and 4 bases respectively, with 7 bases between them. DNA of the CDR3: TGTGCCAGCAGCCAAGATCTCGGGGGAAACACCATATATTTT. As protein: CASSQDLGGNTIYF.

The CDR3: CASSTQTGVDGYTF. In nucleotides, the CDR3 is TGTGCCAGTAGTACCCAGACAGGGGTTGATGGCTACACCTTC. This chain connects TRBV19 to TRBJ1-2; 8 bases line up with TRBD1. J was trimmed by 6 bases and V by 4 bases; bases with no gene match: 7. The CDR3 covers 14 residues. The germline V gene encodes CDR1 LNHDA and CDR2 SQIVND (reference sequence). Looking up the rest from reference TRBV19 and TRBJ1-2 gives the full variable domain: DGGITQSPKYLFRKEGQNVTLSCEQNLNHDAMYWYRQDPGQGLRLIYYSQIVNDFQKGDIAEGYSVSREKKESFPLTVTSAQKNPTAFYLCASSTQTGVDGYTFGSGTRLTVV.

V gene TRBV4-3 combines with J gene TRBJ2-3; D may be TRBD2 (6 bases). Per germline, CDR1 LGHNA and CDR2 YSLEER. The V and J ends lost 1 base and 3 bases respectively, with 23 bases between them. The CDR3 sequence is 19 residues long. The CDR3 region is CASSQVTFWPSDRTDTQYF. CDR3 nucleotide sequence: TGCGCCAGCAGCCAAGTTACCTTTTGGCCTAGCGATCGTACAGATACGCAGTATTTT.

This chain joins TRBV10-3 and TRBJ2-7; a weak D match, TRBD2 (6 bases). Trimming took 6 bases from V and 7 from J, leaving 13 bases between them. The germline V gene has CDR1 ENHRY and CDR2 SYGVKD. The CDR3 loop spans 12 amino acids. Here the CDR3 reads CAISERGVEQYF. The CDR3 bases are TGTGCCATCAGCGAACGCGGGGTTGAGCAGTACTTC.

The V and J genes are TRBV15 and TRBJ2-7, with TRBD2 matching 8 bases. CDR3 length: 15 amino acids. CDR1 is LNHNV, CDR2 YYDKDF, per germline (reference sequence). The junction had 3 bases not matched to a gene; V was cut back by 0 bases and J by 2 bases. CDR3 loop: CATSRDPAGAYEQYF. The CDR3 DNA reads TGTGCCACCAGCAGAGATCCAGCGGGGGCCTACGAGCAGTACTTC. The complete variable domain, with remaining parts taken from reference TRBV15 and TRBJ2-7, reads DAMVIQNPRYQVTQFGKPVTLSCSQTLNHNVMYWYQQKSSQAPKLLFHYYDKDFNNEADTPDNFQSRRPNTSFCFLDIRSPGLGDTAMYLCATSRDPAGAYEQYFGPGTRLTVT.

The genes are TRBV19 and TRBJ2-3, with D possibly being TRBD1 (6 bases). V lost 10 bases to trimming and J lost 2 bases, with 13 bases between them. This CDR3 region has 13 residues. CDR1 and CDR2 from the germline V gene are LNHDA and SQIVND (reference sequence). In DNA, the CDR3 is TGTGCCACCACCGGGACAAACACAGATACGCAGTATTTT. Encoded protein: CATTGTNTDTQYF. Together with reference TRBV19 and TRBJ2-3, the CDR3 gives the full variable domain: DGGITQSPKYLFRKEGQNVTLSCEQNLNHDAMYWYRQDPGQGLRLIYYSQIVNDFQKGDIAEGYSVSREKKESFPLTVTSAQKNPTAFYLCATTGTNTDTQYFGPGTRLTVL.

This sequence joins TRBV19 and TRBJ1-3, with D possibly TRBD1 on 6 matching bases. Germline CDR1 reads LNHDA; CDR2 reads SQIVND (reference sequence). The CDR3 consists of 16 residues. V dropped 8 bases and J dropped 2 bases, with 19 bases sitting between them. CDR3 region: CASRTAFTQPGNTIYF. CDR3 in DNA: TGTGCCAGTCGGACAGCCTTCACTCAACCTGGAAACACCATATATTTT.

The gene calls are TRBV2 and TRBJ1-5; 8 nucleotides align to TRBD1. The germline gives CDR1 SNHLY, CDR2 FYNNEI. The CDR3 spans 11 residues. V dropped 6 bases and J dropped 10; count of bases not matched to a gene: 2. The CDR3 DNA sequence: TGTGCCAGCAGACAGGGGGGCCCCCAGCATTTT. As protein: CASRQGGPQHF. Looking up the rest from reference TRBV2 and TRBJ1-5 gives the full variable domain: EPEVTQTPSHQVTQMGQEVILRCVPISNHLYFYWYRQILGQKVEFLVSFYNNEISEKSEIFDDQFSVERPDGSNFTLKIRSTKLEDSAMYFCASRQGGPQHFGDGTRLSIL.

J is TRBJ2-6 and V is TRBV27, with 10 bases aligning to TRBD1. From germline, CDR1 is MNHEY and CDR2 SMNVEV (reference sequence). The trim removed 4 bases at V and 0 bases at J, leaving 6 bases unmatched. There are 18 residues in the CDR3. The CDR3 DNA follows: TGTGCCAGCAGTTCCCGGACAGGGGGTAGCTCTGGGGCCAACGTCCTGACTTTC. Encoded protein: CASSSRTGGSSGANVLTF.

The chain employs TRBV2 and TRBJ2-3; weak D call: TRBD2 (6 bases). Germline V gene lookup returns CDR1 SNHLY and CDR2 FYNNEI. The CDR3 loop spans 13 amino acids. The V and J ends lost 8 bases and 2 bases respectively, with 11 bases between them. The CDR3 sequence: CASAGHPTDTQYF. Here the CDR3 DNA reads TGTGCCAGCGCGGGGCACCCCACAGATACGCAGTATTTT.

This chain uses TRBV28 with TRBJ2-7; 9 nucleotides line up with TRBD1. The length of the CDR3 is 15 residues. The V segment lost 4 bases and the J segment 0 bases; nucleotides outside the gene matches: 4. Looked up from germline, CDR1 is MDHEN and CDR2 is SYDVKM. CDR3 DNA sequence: TGTGCCAGCAGTTCGGGACAGGGAAGCTCCTACGAGCAGTACTTC. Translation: CASSSGQGSSYEQYF. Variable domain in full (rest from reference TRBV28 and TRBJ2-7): DVKVTQSSRYLVKRTGEKVFLECVQDMDHENMFWYRQDPGLGLRLIYFSYDVKMKEKGDIPEGYSVSREKKERFSLILESASTNQTSMYLCASSSGQGSSYEQYFGPGTRLTVT.

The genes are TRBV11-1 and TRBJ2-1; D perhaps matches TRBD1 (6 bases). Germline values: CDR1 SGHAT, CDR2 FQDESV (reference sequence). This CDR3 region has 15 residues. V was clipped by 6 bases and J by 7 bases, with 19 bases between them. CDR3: CASRRTVDNENEQFF. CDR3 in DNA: TGTGCCAGCAGACGGACAGTTGACAACGAAAATGAGCAGTTCTTC.

In DNA form, the CDR3 reads TGTGCCAGCAGCGACTGGACAGGCACAGATACGCAGTATTTT. Its protein is CASSDWTGTDTQYF. The chain carries TRBV7-9 and TRBJ2-3, with D possibly matching TRBD1 (6 bases). Deletions cut 5 bases from V and 1 base from J, with 10 bases between. Germline CDR1 is SEHNR and CDR2 is FQNEAQ (reference sequence). CDR3 size: 14 residues.

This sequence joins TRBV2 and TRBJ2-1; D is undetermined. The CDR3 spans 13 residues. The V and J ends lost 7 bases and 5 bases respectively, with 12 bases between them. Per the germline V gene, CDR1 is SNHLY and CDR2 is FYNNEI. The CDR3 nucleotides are TGTGCCAGCATCAGCGCTGGAAACAATGAGCAGTTCTTC. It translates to CASISAGNNEQFF.

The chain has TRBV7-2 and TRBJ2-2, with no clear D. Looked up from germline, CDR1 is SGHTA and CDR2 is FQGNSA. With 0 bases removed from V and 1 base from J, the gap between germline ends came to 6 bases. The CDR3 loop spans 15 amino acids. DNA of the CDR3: TGTGCCAGCAGCTTAGCGCTTAGGAACACCGGGGAGCTGTTTTTT. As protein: CASSLALRNTGELFF.

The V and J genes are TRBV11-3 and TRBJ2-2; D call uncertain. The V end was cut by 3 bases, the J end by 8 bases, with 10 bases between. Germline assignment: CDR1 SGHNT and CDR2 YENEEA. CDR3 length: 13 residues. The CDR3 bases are TGTGCCAGCAGCTTCGCGCCCGAGGGGGAGCTGTTTTTT. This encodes CASSFAPEGELFF. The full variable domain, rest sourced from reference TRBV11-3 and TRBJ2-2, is EAGVVQSPRYKIIEKKQPVAFWCNPISGHNTLYWYLQNLGQGPELLIRYENEEAVDDSQLPKDRFSAERLKGVDSTLKIQPAELGDSAVYLCASSFAPEGELFFGEGSRLTVL.

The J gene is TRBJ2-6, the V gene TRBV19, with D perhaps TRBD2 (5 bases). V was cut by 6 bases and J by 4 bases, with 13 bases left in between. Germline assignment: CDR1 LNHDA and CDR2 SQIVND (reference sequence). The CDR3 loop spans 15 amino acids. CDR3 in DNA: TGTGCCAGTAGGGCGAATGGAGGAGGGGCCAACGTCCTGACTTTC. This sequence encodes CASRANGGGANVLTF.

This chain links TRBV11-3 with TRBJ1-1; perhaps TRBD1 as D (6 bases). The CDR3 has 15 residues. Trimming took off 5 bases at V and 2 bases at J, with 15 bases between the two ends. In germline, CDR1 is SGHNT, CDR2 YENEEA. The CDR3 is CASSPSWGQNTEAFF. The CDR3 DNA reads TGTGCCAGCAGCCCCTCGTGGGGACAAAACACTGAAGCTTTCTTT.